This T cell receptor (beta chain) was recovered during a study of blood T cell repertoires in COVID-19. The wider study: COVID-19 samples collected from the United States, Italy and Spain covered acute and convalescent phases.

Produced via immunoSEQ multiplex PCR; TCRdb's table is partial and in-frame only. Among 72,000 or so clones listed, 75% to 90% were seen once. The CDR3 totals 17 residues. Unmatched junction bases numbered 11, after V lost 4 bases and J lost 4 bases. Germline loops: CDR1 SGHRS, CDR2 YFSETQ. This clone showed up just once. V gene TRBV5-1 combines with J gene TRBJ2-7; 13 nucleotides align to TRBD2. The receptor was derived from a woman of 80 years or more with active or convalescent COVID-19. Sequencing used peripheral blood. The CDR3 reads CASSLEGGLAGRYEQYF. CDR3 bases: TGCGCCAGCAGCCTAGAAGGGGGACTAGCGGGGAGGTACGAGCAGTACTTC. The whole variable domain, remainder taken from reference TRBV5-1 and TRBJ2-7, is KAGVTQTPRYLIKTRGQQVTLSCSPISGHRSVSWYQQTPGQGLQFLFEYFSETQRNKGNFPGRFSGRQFSNSRSEMNVSTLELGDSALYLCASSLEGGLAGRYEQYFGPGTRLTVT.